Below, 16 T cell receptor beta chains from the same sample are listed, as sequenced in a study of PD-L1 blockade in urothelial cancer. The assay was immunoSEQ multiplex PCR, and TCRdb's table has in-frame clones only and misses some. This sample has 30,000 or so clones; around 83% occur once, and the top ten carry approximately 28%. This sample comprised PBMCs, obtained around atezolizumab (anti-PD-L1) treatment. The receptors stem from a man aged 60 to 75 with urothelial cancer.

V is TRBV19 and J is TRBJ1-2; D may be TRBD1 (5 bases). The V end lost 0 bases, the J end lost 6 bases, and 11 bases lay between the germline ends. The CDR3 runs 14 residues. Germline V CDR1 and CDR2: LNHDA, SQIVND (reference sequence). The CDR3 DNA sequence: TGTGCCAGTAGTATAGAAGCGACAGCGCATGGCTACACCTTC. Translating gives CASSIEATAHGYTF.

This rearrangement joins TRBV30 to TRBJ2-2; TRBD2 might be the D (7 bases). The length of the CDR3 is 14 residues. Germline CDR1 and CDR2: GTSNPN and SVGIG (reference sequence). Trimming cost V 3 bases and J 3 bases, with 11 bases left between them. CDR3 DNA sequence: TGTGCCTGGAGGGCGGGGGCTTACACCGGGGAGCTGTTTTTT. Translating it yields CAWRAGAYTGELFF. Variable domain in full (rest from reference TRBV30 and TRBJ2-2): SQTIHQWPATLVQPVGSPLSLECTVEGTSNPNLYWYRQAAGRGLQLLFYSVGIGQISSEVPQNLSASRPQDRQFILSSKKLLLSDSGFYLCAWRAGAYTGELFFGEGSRLTVL.

The chain recombines TRBV2 with TRBJ2-2; TRBD1 is a possible D gene (5 bases). Germline V gene lookup returns CDR1 SNHLY and CDR2 FYNNEI. The CDR3 runs 13 residues. The V end lost 4 bases, the J end lost 3 bases, and 6 bases lay between the germline ends. CDR3 bases: TGTGCCAGCAGTGGCAGGGACACCGGGGAGCTGTTTTTT. It yields the protein CASSGRDTGELFF.

The chain uses TRBV11-3 and TRBJ2-7, with 7 bases fitting TRBD2. Trimming at V came to 5 bases and at J to 6 bases, leaving 10 bases not matched to a gene. CDR1 and CDR2 from the germline V gene are SGHNT and YENEEA. The CDR3 extends over 14 amino acids. The CDR3 coding sequence is TGTGCCAGCAGCGAGCGGGGTAGGGGCAGCGAGCAGTACTTC. Residues: CASSERGRGSEQYF.

The chain couples TRBV7-3 to TRBJ2-1; perhaps TRBD1 as D (6 bases). Germline loops: CDR1 SGHTA, CDR2 FQGTGA. V dropped 5 bases and J dropped 3 bases, with 20 bases sitting between them. CDR3 size: 17 residues. CDR3: CASSLKQGTSFYNEQFF. DNA for the CDR3: TGTGCCAGCAGCCTAAAACAGGGCACATCATTCTACAATGAGCAGTTCTTC.

The rearrangement uses TRBV7-8 and TRBJ2-3; possibly TRBD1 for D (6 bases). The germline gives CDR1 SGHVS, CDR2 FQNEAQ. V lost 5 bases to trimming and J lost 6 bases, with 15 bases between them. CDR3 size: 14 residues. Here the CDR3 reads CASSQRKQGDTQYF. The CDR3 DNA is TGTGCCAGCAGCCAAAGGAAGCAGGGGGATACGCAGTATTTT.

The rearrangement uses TRBV27 and TRBJ1-1, with a possible D match to TRBD1 (5 bases). CDR3 length: 13 residues. The germline CDR1 and CDR2 sequences are MNHEY and SMNVEV (reference sequence). Trimming left V 3 bases short and J 1 base short, with 6 bases between. CDR3: CASSFRENTEAFF. CDR3 sequence (DNA): TGTGCCAGCAGTTTCAGGGAGAACACTGAAGCTTTCTTT.

This clone was seen a single time. The rearrangement joins TRBV19 to TRBJ2-1; TRBD2 matches 7 bases. CDR3 length: 18 amino acids. CDR1 is LNHDA and CDR2 is SQIVND in the germline V gene (reference sequence). Losses at the gene ends were 7 bases for V and 0 bases for J; bases not matched to a gene: 15. CDR3 amino acids: CASTSGSNFASSYNEQFF. CDR3 nucleotides: TGTGCCAGTACTAGCGGCAGTAACTTTGCTAGCTCCTACAATGAGCAGTTCTTC. The whole variable domain, remainder taken from reference TRBV19 and TRBJ2-1, is DGGITQSPKYLFRKEGQNVTLSCEQNLNHDAMYWYRQDPGQGLRLIYYSQIVNDFQKGDIAEGYSVSREKKESFPLTVTSAQKNPTAFYLCASTSGSNFASSYNEQFFGPGTRLTVL.

The chain combines TRBV19 with TRBJ2-5, with TRBD2 identical over 7 bases. Losses at the gene ends were 5 bases for V and 5 bases for J; bases not matched to a gene: 8. This CDR3 contains 14 residues. CDR1 is LNHDA, CDR2 SQIVND, per germline (reference sequence). This CDR3 reads CASSLGGFLETQYF. CDR3 coding DNA: TGTGCCAGTAGTTTGGGAGGGTTTTTGGAGACCCAGTACTTC.

The V and J genes are TRBV6-5 and TRBJ2-2; D remains unclear. Per germline, CDR1 MNHEY and CDR2 SVGAGI. V lost 10 bases and J lost 7, with 4 bases in between. This CDR3 has 9 amino acids. The CDR3 region is CATFGELFF. The CDR3 region has the DNA TGTGCCACCTTCGGGGAGCTGTTTTTT.

The chain is built from TRBV19 and TRBJ1-6, with a tentative D call TRBD1 (5 bases). The V gene lost 6 bases and the J gene lost 7 bases, with 13 bases spanning the gap. The CDR3 contains 14 residues. Germline CDR1 reads LNHDA; CDR2 reads SQIVND (reference sequence). In nucleotides, the CDR3 is TGTGCCAGTAGATTTAAGGGGTGGAATTCACCCCTCCACTTT. This translates into CASRFKGWNSPLHF.

V usage is TRBV12-5 and J usage is TRBJ1-1; possibly TRBD1 for D (5 bases). V shed 3 bases and J shed 5 bases, with 16 bases lying between them. The CDR3 covers 15 residues. Germline V CDR1 and CDR2: LGHNT, FRNRAP. The CDR3 DNA is TGTGCTAGTGGTTTCGGGGGAGCGGTCAAAACTGAAGCTTTCTTT. The encoded protein is CASGFGGAVKTEAFF.

V usage is TRBV19 and J usage is TRBJ2-7; 10 nucleotides align to TRBD1. The trim removed 8 bases at V and 2 bases at J, leaving 0 bases unmatched. This CDR3 is 12 amino acids long. Per the germline V gene, CDR1 is LNHDA and CDR2 is SQIVND (reference sequence). CDR3 nucleotide sequence: TGTGCCAGTGGGACAGGGGCCTACGAGCAGTACTTC. Translation gives CASGTGAYEQYF.

This chain uses TRBV5-4 with TRBJ2-2; D perhaps matches TRBD2 (6 bases). There are 13 residues in the CDR3. V lost 4 bases to trimming and J lost 6 bases, with 10 bases between them. Germline loops: CDR1 SGHNT, CDR2 YYREEE (reference sequence). CDR3 in amino acids: CASSPGTSGELFF. CDR3 nucleotides: TGTGCCAGCAGCCCAGGGACTTCCGGGGAGCTGTTTTTT.

The chain is built from TRBV19 and TRBJ1-4; the D gene is possibly TRBD1 (5 bases). Trimming took 6 bases from V and 2 from J, leaving 13 bases between them. Germline V gene sequence: CDR1 LNHDA, CDR2 SQIVND (reference sequence). The CDR3 sequence is 15 residues long. The CDR3 region is CASSGGKTTNEKLFF. CDR3 DNA: TGTGCCAGTAGCGGGGGGAAGACGACTAATGAAAAACTGTTTTTT. The whole variable domain, remainder taken from reference TRBV19 and TRBJ1-4, is DGGITQSPKYLFRKEGQNVTLSCEQNLNHDAMYWYRQDPGQGLRLIYYSQIVNDFQKGDIAEGYSVSREKKESFPLTVTSAQKNPTAFYLCASSGGKTTNEKLFFGSGTQLSVL.

This clone was counted only a few times. The chain is built from TRBV30 and TRBJ1-6; 9 nucleotides agree with TRBD1. After removal of 0 bases from V and 6 bases from J, the junction contained 9 bases not matched to a gene. This CDR3 region has 17 residues. Germline loops: CDR1 GTSNPN, CDR2 SVGIG (reference sequence). CDR3 in amino acids: CAWSVRTGAPGNSPLHF. Written as DNA, the CDR3 is TGTGCCTGGAGTGTACGGACAGGGGCCCCGGGTAATTCACCCCTCCACTTT.